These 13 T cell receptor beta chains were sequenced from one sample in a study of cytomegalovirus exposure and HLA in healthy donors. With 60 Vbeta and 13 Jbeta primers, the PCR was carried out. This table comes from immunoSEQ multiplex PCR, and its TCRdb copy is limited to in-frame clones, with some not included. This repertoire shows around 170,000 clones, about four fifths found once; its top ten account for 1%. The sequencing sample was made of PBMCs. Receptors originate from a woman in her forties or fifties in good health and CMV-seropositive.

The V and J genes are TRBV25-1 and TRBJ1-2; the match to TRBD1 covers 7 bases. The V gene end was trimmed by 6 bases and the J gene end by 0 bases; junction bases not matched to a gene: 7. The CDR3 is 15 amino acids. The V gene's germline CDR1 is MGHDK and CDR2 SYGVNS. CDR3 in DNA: TGTGCCAGCAGCGAGACAGGGCGTCCTAACTATGGCTACACCTTC. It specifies CASSETGRPNYGYTF.

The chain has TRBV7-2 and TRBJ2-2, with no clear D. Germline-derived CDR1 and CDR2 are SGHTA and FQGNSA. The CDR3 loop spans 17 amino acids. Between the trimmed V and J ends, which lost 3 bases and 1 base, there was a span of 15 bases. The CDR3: CASSLKVLSVNTGELFF. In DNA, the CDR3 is TGTGCCAGCAGCTTGAAGGTACTAAGCGTGAACACCGGGGAGCTGTTTTTT. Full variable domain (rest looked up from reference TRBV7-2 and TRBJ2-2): GAGVSQSPSNKVTEKGKDVELRCDPISGHTALYWYRQSLGQGLEFLIYFQGNSAPDKSGLPSDRFSAERTGGSVSTLTIQRTQQEDSAVYLCASSLKVLSVNTGELFFGEGSRLTVL.

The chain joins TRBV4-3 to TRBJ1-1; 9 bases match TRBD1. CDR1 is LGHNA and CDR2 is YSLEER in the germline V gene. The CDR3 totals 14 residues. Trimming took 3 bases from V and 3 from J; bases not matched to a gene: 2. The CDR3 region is CASSQWDRDTEAFF. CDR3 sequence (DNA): TGCGCCAGCAGCCAGTGGGACAGGGACACTGAAGCTTTCTTT.

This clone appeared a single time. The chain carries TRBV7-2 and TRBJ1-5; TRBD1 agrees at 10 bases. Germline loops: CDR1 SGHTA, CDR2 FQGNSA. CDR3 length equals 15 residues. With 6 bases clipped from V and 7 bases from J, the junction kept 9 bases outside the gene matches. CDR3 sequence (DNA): TGTGCCAGCAGTCCGGACAGGGGGTGGGTACAGCCCCAGCATTTT. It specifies CASSPDRGWVQPQHF.

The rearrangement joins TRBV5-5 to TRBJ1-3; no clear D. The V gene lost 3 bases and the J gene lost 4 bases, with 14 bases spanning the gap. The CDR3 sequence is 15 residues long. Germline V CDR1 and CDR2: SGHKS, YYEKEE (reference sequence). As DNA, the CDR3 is TGTGCCAGCAGCTCAGCCCCGGCGGGGGGAAACACCATATATTTT. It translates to CASSSAPAGGNTIYF.

The CDR3 is CASSSPWREGGELFF. CDR3 in DNA: TGTGCCAGCAGCTCTCCTTGGAGGGAAGGCGGGGAGCTGTTTTTT. This rearrangement joins TRBV5-6 to TRBJ2-2, with a weak D call TRBD2 (6 bases). CDR3 size: 15 residues. Trimming took off 3 bases at V and 7 bases at J, with 16 bases between the two ends. In germline, CDR1 is SGHDT, CDR2 YYEEEE.

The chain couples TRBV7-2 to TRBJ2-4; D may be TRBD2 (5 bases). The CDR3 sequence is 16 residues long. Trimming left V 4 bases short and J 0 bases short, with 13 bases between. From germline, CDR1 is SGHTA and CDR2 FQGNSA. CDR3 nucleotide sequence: TGTGCCAGCAGCTCCGAGTCTGGACTAGCCAAAAACATTCAGTACTTC. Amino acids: CASSSESGLAKNIQYF.

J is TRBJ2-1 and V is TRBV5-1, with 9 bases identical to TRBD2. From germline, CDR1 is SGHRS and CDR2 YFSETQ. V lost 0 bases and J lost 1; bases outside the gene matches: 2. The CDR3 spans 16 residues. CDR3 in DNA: TGCGCCAGCAGCTTGGAGGGACTAGCTTCCTACAATGAGCAGTTCTTC. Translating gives CASSLEGLASYNEQFF.

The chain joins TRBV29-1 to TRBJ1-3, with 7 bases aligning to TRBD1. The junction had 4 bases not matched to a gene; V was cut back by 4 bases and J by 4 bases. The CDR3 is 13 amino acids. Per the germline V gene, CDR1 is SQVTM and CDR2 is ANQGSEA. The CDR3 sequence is CSVVGGTGNTIYF. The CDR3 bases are TGCAGCGTTGTAGGGGGCACAGGAAACACCATATATTTT.

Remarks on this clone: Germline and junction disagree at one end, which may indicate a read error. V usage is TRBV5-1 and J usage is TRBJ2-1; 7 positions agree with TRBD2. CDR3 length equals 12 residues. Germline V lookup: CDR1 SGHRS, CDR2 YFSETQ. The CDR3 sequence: CASSGDYYEQFF. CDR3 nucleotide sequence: TGCGCCAGCAGCGGGGACTACTATGAGCAGTTCTTC.

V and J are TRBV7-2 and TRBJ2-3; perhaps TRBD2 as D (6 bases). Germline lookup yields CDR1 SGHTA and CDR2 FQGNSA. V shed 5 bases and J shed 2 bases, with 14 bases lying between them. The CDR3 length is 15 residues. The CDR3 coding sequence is TGTGCCAGCAGCCCGAGGGCGGGGCCCACAGATACGCAGTATTTT. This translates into CASSPRAGPTDTQYF.

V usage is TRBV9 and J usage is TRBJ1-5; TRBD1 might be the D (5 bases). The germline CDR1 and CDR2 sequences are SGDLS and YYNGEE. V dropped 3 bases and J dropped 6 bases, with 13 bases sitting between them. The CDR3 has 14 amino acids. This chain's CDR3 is CASSGGRASQPQHF. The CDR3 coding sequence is TGTGCCAGCAGCGGGGGCAGGGCGAGTCAGCCCCAGCATTTT.

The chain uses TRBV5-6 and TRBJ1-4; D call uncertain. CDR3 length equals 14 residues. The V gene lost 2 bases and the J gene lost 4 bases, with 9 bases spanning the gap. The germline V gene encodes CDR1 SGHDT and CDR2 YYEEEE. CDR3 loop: CASSFTEDNEKLFF. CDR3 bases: TGTGCCAGCAGCTTTACAGAAGATAATGAAAAACTGTTTTTT.